The 21 T cell receptor beta chains in this list originate from one sample, sequenced in a study of siplizumab effects on memory and regulatory T cells. TCRdb's copy holds only in-frame clones and misses some; the assay was immunoSEQ multiplex PCR. The sample carries about 100,000 clones, roughly nine tenths recorded once. Material for sequencing was Tregs sorted from blood. Source of these receptors: a human donor in good health.

The gene calls are TRBV7-2 and TRBJ2-7; D remains ambiguous. CDR1 is SGHTA and CDR2 is FQGNSA in the germline V gene. V was pared by 5 bases and J by 5 bases, with 13 bases between. The CDR3 runs 13 residues. In DNA, the CDR3 is TGTGCCAGCAGCCTCCCTAGGGTCCACGAGCAGTACTTC. Protein sequence: CASSLPRVHEQYF.

The CDR3 coding sequence is TGTGCCAGCAGCTTGGCTAGCGGGGCTAACACCGGGGAGCTGTTTTTT. Residues: CASSLASGANTGELFF. The V call is TRBV5-4, the J call TRBJ2-2; 9 positions agree with TRBD2. V shed 0 bases, J shed 2 bases, and the junction held 2 bases outside the gene matches. This CDR3 spans 16 amino acids. From germline, CDR1 is SGHNT and CDR2 YYREEE (reference sequence). Full variable domain (missing parts from reference TRBV5-4 and TRBJ2-2): ETGVTQSPTHLIKTRGQQVTLRCSSQSGHNTVSWYQQALGQGPQFIFQYYREEENGRGNFPPRFSGLQFPNYSSELNVNALELDDSALYLCASSLASGANTGELFFGEGSRLTVL.

The J gene is TRBJ2-3, the V gene TRBV29-1; 7 positions agree with TRBD2. Looked up from germline, CDR1 is SQVTM and CDR2 is ANQGSEA. The junction had 3 bases not matched to a gene; V was cut back by 4 bases and J by 5 bases. The CDR3 covers 12 residues. CDR3 sequence: CSVGLAGDTQYF. The CDR3 DNA reads as TGCAGCGTTGGACTAGCAGGAGATACGCAGTATTTT.

V gene TRBV12-5 combines with J gene TRBJ2-3, with 7 bases aligning to TRBD1. CDR1 and CDR2 from the germline V gene are LGHNT and FRNRAP. The CDR3 has 15 amino acids. V lost 1 base to trimming and J lost 0 bases; unmatched junction nucleotides: 1. CDR3 DNA sequence: TGTGCTAGTGGTTTGGGGACAGGTAGCACAGATACGCAGTATTTT. Translated: CASGLGTGSTDTQYF.

The CDR3 DNA sequence: TGCGCCAGCAGCTTGTTTCCCGTGGCGGGGGGGACCGCAGATACGCAGTATTTT. It is translated as CASSLFPVAGGTADTQYF. This rearrangement joins TRBV5-1 to TRBJ2-3; TRBD2 matches at 9 bases. With 1 base clipped from V and 4 bases from J, the junction kept 13 bases outside the gene matches. The CDR3 spans 18 residues. The germline CDR1 and CDR2 sequences are SGHRS and YFSETQ. Based on the CDR3 plus reference TRBV5-1 and TRBJ2-3, the full variable domain is KAGVTQTPRYLIKTRGQQVTLSCSPISGHRSVSWYQQTPGQGLQFLFEYFSETQRNKGNFPGRFSGRQFSNSRSEMNVSTLELGDSALYLCASSLFPVAGGTADTQYFGPGTRLTVL.

The genes are TRBV29-1 and TRBJ2-7; D is uncertain. CDR3 size: 13 residues. The germline V gene encodes CDR1 SQVTM and CDR2 ANQGSEA. The V and J ends lost 6 bases and 0 bases respectively, with 12 bases between them. The CDR3 DNA sequence: TGCAGCGTCCTGGGCAGGCCCTCCTACGAGCAGTACTTC. As protein: CSVLGRPSYEQYF.

The V gene is TRBV10-1, the J gene TRBJ2-2, with 11 bases lining up with TRBD2. The V segment lost 2 bases and the J segment 1 base; nucleotides outside the gene matches: 6. CDR1 is WNHNN and CDR2 is SYGVQD in the germline V gene (reference sequence). CDR3 size: 18 residues. Here the CDR3 reads CASSEDELAGVNTGELFF. DNA of the CDR3: TGCGCCAGCAGTGAGGATGAACTAGCGGGGGTGAACACCGGGGAGCTGTTTTTT.

The chain combines TRBV19 with TRBJ2-7; the D is unclear. Trimming removed 0 bases from V and 2 bases from J, with 8 bases in between. The germline gives CDR1 LNHDA, CDR2 SQIVND (reference sequence). This CDR3 comprises 14 residues. As DNA, the CDR3 is TGTGCCAGTAGTATAGAGGCGTTCACCTACGAGCAGTACTTC. It yields the protein CASSIEAFTYEQYF.

This rearrangement joins TRBV12-5 to TRBJ2-7; 7 bases are shared with TRBD1. CDR1 LGHNT and CDR2 FRNRAP come from the germline V gene. Trimming took 4 bases from V and 3 from J; bases not matched to a gene: 15. This CDR3 contains 17 residues. CDR3 sequence (DNA): TGTGCTAGTGGTTCATCAACGACAGGGTGGAGTAGCTACGAGCAGTACTTC. Residues: CASGSSTTGWSSYEQYF.

The gene calls are TRBV27 and TRBJ1-6; D gene ambiguous. This CDR3 spans 15 amino acids. V was pared by 7 bases and J by 0 bases, with 10 bases between. Germline V gene data show CDR1 as MNHEY and CDR2 as SMNVEV (reference sequence). CDR3 DNA sequence: TGTGCCAGCACCATGAGCCTCTCCTATAATTCACCCCTCCACTTT. Translating it yields CASTMSLSYNSPLHF.

The genes are TRBV15 and TRBJ2-1; D is possibly TRBD2 (5 bases). With 0 bases removed from V and 8 bases from J, the gap between germline ends came to 14 bases. CDR1 and CDR2 from the germline V gene are LNHNV and YYDKDF (reference sequence). The CDR3 loop spans 15 amino acids. The CDR3 region has the DNA TGTGCCACCAGCAGAGATGGGAAGGAGAGGGATGAGCAGTTCTTC. The encoded protein is CATSRDGKERDEQFF.

The V and J genes are TRBV4-2 and TRBJ2-7, with a weak D call TRBD2 (5 bases). V lost 3 bases, J lost 1 base, and 10 bases lay in between. Germline V CDR1 and CDR2: LGHNA, YNFKEQ. The CDR3 covers 14 residues. CDR3 amino acids: CASSQRRGSYEQYF. The CDR3 bases are TGTGCCAGCAGCCAGAGACGGGGATCCTACGAGCAGTACTTC.

The chain carries TRBV11-2 and TRBJ1-4; TRBD1 is a possible D gene (6 bases). Trimming removed 7 bases from V and 8 bases from J, with 20 bases in between. In germline, CDR1 is SGHAT, CDR2 FQNNGV. This CDR3 has 15 amino acids. The CDR3 DNA follows: TGTGCCAGCACCGTTAGAGGGGGTTTACGGGAAAAACTGTTTTTT. It encodes CASTVRGGLREKLFF.

This sequence joins TRBV19 and TRBJ2-3; D uncertain. There are 13 residues in the CDR3. The V gene's germline CDR1 is LNHDA and CDR2 SQIVND (reference sequence). With 5 bases removed from V and 0 bases from J, the gap between germline ends came to 6 bases. CDR3 protein: CASSPPSTDTQYF. DNA for the CDR3: TGTGCCAGTAGTCCCCCAAGCACAGATACGCAGTATTTT.

The CDR3 sequence is CSPRHYYGYTF. The DNA for the CDR3 is TGCAGCCCACGGCATTACTATGGCTACACCTTC. The V call is TRBV20-1, the J call TRBJ1-2, with unresolved D. Germline lookup yields CDR1 DFQATT and CDR2 SNEGSKA (reference sequence). The CDR3 loop spans 11 amino acids.

The chain is built from TRBV5-5 and TRBJ1-2, with D hard to call. Germline values: CDR1 SGHKS, CDR2 YYEKEE (reference sequence). The CDR3 totals 13 residues. The V end lost 0 bases, the J end lost 2 bases, and 5 bases lay between the germline ends. The CDR3: CASSLGGNYGYTF. As DNA, the CDR3 is TGTGCCAGCAGCTTGGGAGGGAACTATGGCTACACCTTC. The variable domain in full, with the rest retrieved from reference TRBV5-5 and TRBJ1-2, is DAGVTQSPTHLIKTRGQQVTLRCSPISGHKSVSWYQQVLGQGPQFIFQYYEKEERGRGNFPDRFSARQFPNYSSELNVNALLLGDSALYLCASSLGGNYGYTFGSGTRLTVV.

This chain links TRBV5-4 with TRBJ1-5; perhaps TRBD1 as D (5 bases). V was cut by 2 bases and J by 5 bases, with 14 bases left in between. Per germline, CDR1 SGHNT and CDR2 YYREEE (reference sequence). CDR3 length: 15 residues. The CDR3 nucleotides are TGTGCCAGCAGCTTAGGCAGGGAGCCTGATCAGCCCCAGCATTTT. Translating gives CASSLGREPDQPQHF. Full variable domain (outside the CDR3, taken from reference TRBV5-4 and TRBJ1-5): ETGVTQSPTHLIKTRGQQVTLRCSSQSGHNTVSWYQQALGQGPQFIFQYYREEENGRGNFPPRFSGLQFPNYSSELNVNALELDDSALYLCASSLGREPDQPQHFGDGTRLSIL.

This sequence joins TRBV5-1 and TRBJ2-1; D remains unclear. CDR3 length equals 16 residues. The germline V gene has CDR1 SGHRS and CDR2 YFSETQ. Trimming pared 4 bases from V and 2 bases from J, leaving 16 bases between. As DNA, the CDR3 is TGCGCCAGCAGCCGGAATCAAGCTGGGGCCTACAATGAGCAGTTCTTC. This codes for CASSRNQAGAYNEQFF. Full variable domain (outside the CDR3, taken from reference TRBV5-1 and TRBJ2-1): KAGVTQTPRYLIKTRGQQVTLSCSPISGHRSVSWYQQTPGQGLQFLFEYFSETQRNKGNFPGRFSGRQFSNSRSEMNVSTLELGDSALYLCASSRNQAGAYNEQFFGPGTRLTVL.

The chain joins TRBV13 to TRBJ2-7; 8 bases line up with TRBD1. Germline V gives CDR1 PRHDT, CDR2 FYEKMQ (reference sequence). V was clipped by 0 bases and J by 7 bases; unmatched bases: 14. The CDR3 is 17 amino acids. CDR3 region: CASSLGLRGQGAREQYF. CDR3 nucleotides: TGTGCCAGCAGCTTAGGCCTAAGGGGCCAGGGGGCGCGTGAGCAGTACTTC. Drawing the rest from reference TRBV13 and TRBJ2-7, the complete variable domain is AAGVIQSPRHLIKEKRETATLKCYPIPRHDTVYWYQQGPGQDPQFLISFYEKMQSDKGSIPDRFSAQQFSDYHSELNMSSLELGDSALYFCASSLGLRGQGAREQYFGPGTRLTVT.

V usage is TRBV19 and J usage is TRBJ1-1, with D unresolved. V gave up 2 bases and J gave up 0 bases, with 4 bases separating them. The CDR3 totals 13 residues. CDR1 is LNHDA and CDR2 is SQIVND in the germline V gene (reference sequence). Here the CDR3 DNA reads TGTGCCAGTAGTATAAGGATGAACACTGAAGCTTTCTTT. Its protein product is CASSIRMNTEAFF.

The genes are TRBV30 and TRBJ2-3; 9 bases align to TRBD2. The CDR3 contains 16 residues. Germline V gene sequence: CDR1 GTSNPN, CDR2 SVGIG (reference sequence). V was pared by 0 bases and J by 3 bases, with 7 bases of the junction left unmatched. The DNA for the CDR3 is TGTGCCTGGAGTGTCTTGTTTGCGGGAGGGACAGATACGCAGTATTTT. Encoded protein: CAWSVLFAGGTDTQYF.